This T cell receptor beta chain emerged from a study of CD8 T cells in Susac syndrome. With random hexamers, reverse transcription was performed on about 0.5 to 1 ug of RNA. TCRdb reprocessed the immunoSEQ multiplex PCR reads via MiXCR and lists one record per CDR3 protein. The data show roughly 120,000 distinct CDR3 sequences, around 92% seen once. Germline V lookup: CDR1 SGHDT, CDR2 YYEEEE. V lost 0 bases, J lost 6 bases, and 15 bases lay in between. The CDR3 is made up of 15 amino acids. V is TRBV5-6 and J is TRBJ1-2; tentative D call: TRBD1 (5 bases). The sequenced sample was CD4+ T cells from PBMCs. The TCR was taken from a human donor with multiple sclerosis. DNA for the CDR3: TGTGCCAGCAGCTTGGATACGGGCAGGGTAGATGGCTACACCTTC. This codes for CASSLDTGRVDGYTF.